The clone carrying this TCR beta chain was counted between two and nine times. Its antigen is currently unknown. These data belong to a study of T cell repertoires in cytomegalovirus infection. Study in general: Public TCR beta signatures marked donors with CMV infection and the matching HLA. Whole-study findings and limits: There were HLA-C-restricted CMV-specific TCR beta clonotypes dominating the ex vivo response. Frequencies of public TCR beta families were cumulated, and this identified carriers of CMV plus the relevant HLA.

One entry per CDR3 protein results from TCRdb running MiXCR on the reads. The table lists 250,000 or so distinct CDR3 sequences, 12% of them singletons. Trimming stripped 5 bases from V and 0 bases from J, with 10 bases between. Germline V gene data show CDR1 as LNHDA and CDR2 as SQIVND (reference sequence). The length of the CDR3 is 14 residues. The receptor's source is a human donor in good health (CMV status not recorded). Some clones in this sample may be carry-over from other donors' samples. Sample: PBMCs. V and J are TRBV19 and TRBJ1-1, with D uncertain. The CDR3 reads CASSVQLVNTEAFF. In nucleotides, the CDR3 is TGTGCCAGTAGTGTACAACTAGTGAACACTGAAGCTTTCTTT.